This TCR beta chain is drawn from a study of blood T cells in healthy people across ages. General study results and limits: Observed TCR beta diversity per million T cells went down as age went up. This fall followed a roughly linear course with age.

As to this clonotype: Its antigen is not known.

Through a sample-barcoded 5' primer and a J-beta primer mix, a second PCR was run for roughly 6 to 11 cycles. TCRdb processed the 5' RACE reads anew with MiXCR; each CDR3 protein has one entry. The table has nearly 800,000 distinct CDR3 sequences, 25% seen once. The CDR3 extends over 13 amino acids. The germline V and J ends were trimmed by 4 bases and 10 bases, with 14 bases remaining between them. These data are also associated with another study on T cells of mothers and their children.

This clonotype was sampled from a boy between 10 and 17 years old in good health. The V call is TRBV12-3 or TRBV12-4, the J call TRBJ2-1; maybe TRBD1 (5 bases). Sequenced material: blood. CDR3 bases: TGTGCCAGCAGTTCCTCCATAGGGGAAGAGCAGTTCTTC. Its protein is CASSSSIGEEQFF.